This T cell receptor (beta chain) stems from a study of tumor and adjacent non-tumor tissue in lung cancer. Study details: Patients comprised 12 adenocarcinoma, a couple of squamous cell carcinoma and 1 small cell lung cancer. Stage I to III disease affected 10 men and roughly five women aged about 30 to 85.

A modified ARM-PCR protocol with three rounds of nested PCR amplified TCRbeta. TCRdb fed the multiplex PCR reads into MiXCR, producing one record per CDR3 protein. This table holds 68,000 or so distinct CDR3 sequences, roughly three fifths found once. Whole-study findings and limits: TCR diversity was significantly greater in tumor than normal lung tissue. Tumor repertoires had a smaller top 100 clone share than normal lung.

This sample's RNA came from whole unsorted tissue. A note on this clonotype: Its antigen is not identified. Germline is not matched at one junction end, which may reflect a read error.

CDR1 is MNHNS, CDR2 SASEGT, per germline. The CDR3 is made up of 14 amino acids. The source is a man aged 50 to 59 with non-small cell lung cancer. Sequenced material: lung tumor tissue. The chain carries TRBV6-1 and TRBJ2-2; D perhaps matches TRBD1 (5 bases). Here the CDR3 reads CDSSRQLSTEELFF. CDR3 in DNA: TGTGACAGCAGCAGACAGCTGTCCACCGAGGAGCTGTTTTTT.